This is a list of T cell receptor beta chains from one sample in a study of cytomegalovirus exposure and HLA in healthy donors. TCRdb's copy holds only in-frame clones and misses some; the assay was immunoSEQ multiplex PCR. The profile covers about 110,000 clones, with around 75% appearing a single time and 2.5% to 3% taken by the ten largest. The material sequenced was PBMCs. The receptors come from a female donor in good health and CMV-seronegative. Both conserved end residues are part of each CDR3. A D gene is named only where the DNA matches it firmly.

D gene,V gene,CDR3 protein
NA,TRBV15,CATSHDVVEQFF
NA,TRBV5-5,CASSRDTGFNEKLFF
TRBD1,TRBV7-6,CASSSRGQGRGTDTQYF
TRBD1,TRBV5-1,CASGTGSGYTF
NA,TRBV27,CASSDRGWGANYGYTF
TRBD2,TRBV5-5,CASSWTSGVNQGEQYF
TRBD2,TRBV4-3,CASSRAGRVHDEQYF
TRBD2,TRBV7-3,CASSLTSGRASEQFF
NA,TRBV5-6,CASSGRTAGEQFF
NA,TRBV7-8,CASSLGRGYGYTF
TRBD1,TRBV28,CASSPTGTGIEAFF
TRBD2,TRBV5-1,CASSKGLAGVEETQYF
TRBD2,TRBV7-2,CASSSSGANTGELFF
TRBD2,TRBV4-2,CASSQLTAGGPDEQFF
NA,TRBV20-1,CSARGEAEAFF
NA,TRBV19,CASSRLSGGYTF
NA,TRBV5-5,CASSWGGTASYEQYF
TRBD2,TRBV7-2,CASSLGVSGSGADTQYF
TRBD1,TRBV7-9,CASSHRPGQVNSGANVLTF
TRBD1,TRBV6-1,CASSATQGAWNEQYF
NA,TRBV7-9,CASSYSVEKLFF
NA,TRBV7-2,CASSLGGRGSNEKLFF